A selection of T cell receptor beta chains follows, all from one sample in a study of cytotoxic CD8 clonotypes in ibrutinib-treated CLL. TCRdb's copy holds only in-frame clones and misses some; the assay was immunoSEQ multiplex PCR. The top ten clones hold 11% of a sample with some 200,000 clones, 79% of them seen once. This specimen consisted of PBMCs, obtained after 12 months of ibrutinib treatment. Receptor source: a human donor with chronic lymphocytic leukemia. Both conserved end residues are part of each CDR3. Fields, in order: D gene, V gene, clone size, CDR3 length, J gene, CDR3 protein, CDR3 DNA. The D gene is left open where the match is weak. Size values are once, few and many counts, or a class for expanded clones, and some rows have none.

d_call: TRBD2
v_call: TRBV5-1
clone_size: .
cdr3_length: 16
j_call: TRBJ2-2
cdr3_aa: CASSTTSGSGTGELFF
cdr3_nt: TGCGCCAGCAGCACGACTAGCGGGAGTGGAACCGGGGAGCTGTTTTTT

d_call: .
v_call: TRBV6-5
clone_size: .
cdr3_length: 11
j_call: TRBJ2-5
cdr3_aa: CASHGGETQYF
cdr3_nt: TGTGCCAGCCACGGTGGGGAGACCCAGTACTTC

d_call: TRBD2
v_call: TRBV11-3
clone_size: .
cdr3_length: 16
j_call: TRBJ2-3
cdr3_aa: CASSPRTSGPTDTQYF
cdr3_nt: TGTGCCAGCAGCCCCCGGACTAGCGGGCCTACAGATACGCAGTATTTT

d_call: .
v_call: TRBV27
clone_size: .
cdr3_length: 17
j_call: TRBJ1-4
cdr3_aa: CASSHSSTGFANEKLFF
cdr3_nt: TGTGCCAGCAGTCACTCTTCCACGGGGTTTGCTAATGAAAAACTGTTTTTT

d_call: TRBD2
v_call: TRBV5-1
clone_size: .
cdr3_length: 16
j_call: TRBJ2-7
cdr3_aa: CASSLLGLAGDYEQYF
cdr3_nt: TGCGCCAGCAGCTTACTGGGACTAGCGGGGGACTACGAGCAGTACTTC

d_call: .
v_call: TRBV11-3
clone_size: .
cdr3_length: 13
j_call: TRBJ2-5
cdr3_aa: CASSPSWGETQYF
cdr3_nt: TGTGCCAGCAGCCCCTCTTGGGGGGAGACCCAGTACTTC

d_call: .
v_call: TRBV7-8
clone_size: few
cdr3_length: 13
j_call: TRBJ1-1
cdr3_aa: CASSQDRNTEAFF
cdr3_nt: TGTGCCAGCAGCCAAGACAGGAACACTGAAGCTTTCTTT

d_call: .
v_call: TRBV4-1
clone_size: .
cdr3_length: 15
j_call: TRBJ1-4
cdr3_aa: CASSQDVGMYEKLFF
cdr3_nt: TGCGCCAGCAGCCAAGATGTCGGGATGTATGAAAAACTGTTTTTT

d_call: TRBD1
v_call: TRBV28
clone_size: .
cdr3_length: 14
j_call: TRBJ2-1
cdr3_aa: CASRTPGGRGEQFF
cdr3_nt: TGTGCCAGCAGAACACCAGGGGGTCGCGGTGAGCAGTTCTTC

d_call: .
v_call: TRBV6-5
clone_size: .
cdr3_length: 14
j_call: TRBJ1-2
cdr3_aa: CASSYSGLILGYTF
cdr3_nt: TGTGCCAGCAGTTACTCGGGACTTATCCTTGGCTACACCTTC

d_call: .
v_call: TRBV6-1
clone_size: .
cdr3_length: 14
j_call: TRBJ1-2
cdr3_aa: CASSEAGRVGGYTF
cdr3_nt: TGTGCCAGCAGTGAAGCTGGGAGGGTGGGCGGCTACACCTTC

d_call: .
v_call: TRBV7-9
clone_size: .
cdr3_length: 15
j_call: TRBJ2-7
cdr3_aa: CASSPRTALGYEQYF
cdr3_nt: TGTGCCAGCAGCCCTAGGACAGCCCTCGGGTACGAGCAGTACTTC

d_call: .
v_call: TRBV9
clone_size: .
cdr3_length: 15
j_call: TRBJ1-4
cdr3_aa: CASSGAGFREEKLFF
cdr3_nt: TGTGCCAGCAGCGGTGCCGGATTCAGGGAGGAAAAACTGTTTTTT

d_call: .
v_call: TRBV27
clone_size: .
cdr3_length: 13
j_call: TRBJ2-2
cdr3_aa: CASSIQNTGELFF
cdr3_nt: TGTGCCAGCAGTATACAGAACACCGGGGAGCTGTTTTTT

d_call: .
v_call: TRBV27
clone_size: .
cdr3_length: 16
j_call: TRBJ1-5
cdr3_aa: CASRRTGARSNQPQHF
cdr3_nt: TGTGCCAGCAGAAGAACTGGGGCCAGGAGCAATCAGCCCCAGCATTTT

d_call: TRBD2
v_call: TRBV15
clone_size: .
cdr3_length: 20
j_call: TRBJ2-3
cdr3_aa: CATSRDYDARGTSGSDTQYF
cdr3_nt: TGTGCCACCAGCAGAGATTACGACGCGCGCGGGACTAGCGGTTCAGATACGCAGTATTTT

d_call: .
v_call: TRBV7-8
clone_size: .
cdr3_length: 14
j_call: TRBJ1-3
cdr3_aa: CASTVRGSGNTIYF
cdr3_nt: TGTGCCAGCACCGTACGGGGGAGTGGAAACACCATATATTTT

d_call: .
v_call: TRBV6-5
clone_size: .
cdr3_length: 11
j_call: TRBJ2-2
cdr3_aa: CASSITGELFF
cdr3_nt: TGTGCCAGCAGCATTACCGGGGAGCTGTTTTTT

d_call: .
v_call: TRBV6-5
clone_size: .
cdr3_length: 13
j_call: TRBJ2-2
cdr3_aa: CASTAGGTGELFF
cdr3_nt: TGTGCCAGCACCGCTGGAGGGACCGGGGAGCTGTTTTTT

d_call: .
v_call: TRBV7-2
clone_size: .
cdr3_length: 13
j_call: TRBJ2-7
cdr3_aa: CASRLANAYEQYF
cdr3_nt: TGTGCCAGCAGATTAGCCAACGCCTACGAGCAGTACTTC

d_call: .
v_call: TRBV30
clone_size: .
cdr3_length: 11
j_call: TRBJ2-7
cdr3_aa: CAWSGLYEQYF
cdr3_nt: TGTGCCTGGAGTGGGCTTTACGAGCAGTACTTC

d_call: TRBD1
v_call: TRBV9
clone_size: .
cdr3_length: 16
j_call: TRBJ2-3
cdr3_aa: CASSVDDRASADTQYF
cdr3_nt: TGTGCCAGCAGCGTAGACGACAGGGCTTCTGCAGATACGCAGTATTTT

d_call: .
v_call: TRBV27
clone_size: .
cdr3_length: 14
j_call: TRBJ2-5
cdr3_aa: CETRSLGGRETQYF
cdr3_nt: TGCGAAACTAGATCACTAGGAGGGCGAGAGACCCAGTACTTC

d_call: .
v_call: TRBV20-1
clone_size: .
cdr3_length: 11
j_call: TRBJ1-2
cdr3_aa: CSAKASGGQTF
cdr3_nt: TGCAGTGCTAAGGCCTCCGGGGGGCAAACCTTC

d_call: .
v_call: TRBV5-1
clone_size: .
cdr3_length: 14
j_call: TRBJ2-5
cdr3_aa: CASSLAGDQETQYF
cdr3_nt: TGCGCCAGCAGCTTGGCCGGAGACCAAGAGACCCAGTACTTC

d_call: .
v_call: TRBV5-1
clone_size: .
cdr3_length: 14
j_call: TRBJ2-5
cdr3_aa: CASSLGQIQETQYF
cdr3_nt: TGCGCCAGCAGCTTAGGACAAATACAAGAGACCCAGTACTTC

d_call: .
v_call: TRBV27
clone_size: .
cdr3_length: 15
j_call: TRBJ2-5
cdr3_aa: CASSFGQGGRETQYF
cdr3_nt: TGTGCCAGCAGTTTTGGGCAGGGTGGTCGAGAGACCCAGTACTTC

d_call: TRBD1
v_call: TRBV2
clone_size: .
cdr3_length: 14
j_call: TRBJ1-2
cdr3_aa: CASSEFGRGKGYTF
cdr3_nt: TGTGCCAGCAGTGAATTTGGCAGGGGGAAAGGCTACACCTTC

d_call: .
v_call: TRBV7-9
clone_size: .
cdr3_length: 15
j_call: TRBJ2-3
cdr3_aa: CASSLYGGTTDTQYF
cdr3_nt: TGTGCCAGCAGCTTATATGGCGGAACCACAGATACGCAGTATTTT

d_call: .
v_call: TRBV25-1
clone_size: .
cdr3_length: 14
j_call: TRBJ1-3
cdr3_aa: CASSQGYSGNTIYF
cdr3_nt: TGTGCCAGCAGCCAAGGTTACTCTGGAAACACCATATATTTT

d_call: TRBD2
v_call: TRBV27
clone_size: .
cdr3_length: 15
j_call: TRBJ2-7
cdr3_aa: CASSLRAGGFYEQYF
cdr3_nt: TGTGCCAGCAGCCTCAGGGCGGGGGGGTTCTACGAGCAGTACTTC

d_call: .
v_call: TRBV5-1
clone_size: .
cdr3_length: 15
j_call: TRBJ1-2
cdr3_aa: CASSLEWTDSYGYTF
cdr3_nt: TGCGCCAGCAGCTTGGAATGGACGGATAGCTATGGCTACACCTTC

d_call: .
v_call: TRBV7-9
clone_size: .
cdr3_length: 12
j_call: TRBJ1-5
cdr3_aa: CASSLGWQPQHF
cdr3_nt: TGTGCCAGCAGCTTAGGGTGGCAGCCCCAGCATTTT

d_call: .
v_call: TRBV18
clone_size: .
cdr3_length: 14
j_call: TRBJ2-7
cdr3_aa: CASSPLGATYEQYF
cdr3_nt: TGTGCCAGCTCACCCCTCGGGGCCACTTACGAGCAGTACTTC

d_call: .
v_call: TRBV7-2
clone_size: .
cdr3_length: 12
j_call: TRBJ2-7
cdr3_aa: CASSPTTYEQYF
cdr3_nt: TGTGCCAGCAGCCCCACTACATACGAGCAGTACTTC

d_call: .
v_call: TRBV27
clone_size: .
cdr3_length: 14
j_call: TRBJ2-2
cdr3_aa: CASSFAPGTGELFF
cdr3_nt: TGTGCCAGCAGTTTCGCCCCGGGCACCGGGGAGCTGTTTTTT

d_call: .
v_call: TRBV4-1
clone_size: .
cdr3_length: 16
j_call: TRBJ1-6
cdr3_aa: CASRPIDGPYNSPLHF
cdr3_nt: TGCGCCAGCAGGCCTATTGACGGGCCGTATAATTCACCCCTCCACTTT

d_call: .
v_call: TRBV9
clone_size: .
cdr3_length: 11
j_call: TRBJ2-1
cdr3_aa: CAEAPYNEQFF
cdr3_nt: TGTGCGGAGGCCCCCTACAATGAGCAGTTCTTC

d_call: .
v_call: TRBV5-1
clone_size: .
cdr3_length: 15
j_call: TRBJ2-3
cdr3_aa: CASSLVGRGLDPQYF
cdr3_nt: TGCGCCAGCAGCTTGGTAGGGCGGGGGCTGGATCCGCAGTATTTT

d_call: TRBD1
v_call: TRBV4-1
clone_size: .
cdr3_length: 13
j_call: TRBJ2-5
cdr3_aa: CASSWTGGETQYF
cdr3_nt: TGCGCCAGCAGCTGGACAGGGGGGGAGACCCAGTACTTC

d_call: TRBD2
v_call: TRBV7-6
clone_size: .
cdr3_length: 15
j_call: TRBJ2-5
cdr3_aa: CASLFGVRGGETQYF
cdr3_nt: TGTGCCAGCCTCTTCGGGGTGCGGGGGGGAGAGACCCAGTACTTC

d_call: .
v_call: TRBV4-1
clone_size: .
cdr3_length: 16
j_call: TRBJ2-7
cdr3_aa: CASSHPSGRPPYEQYF
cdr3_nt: TGCGCCAGCAGCCATCCCTCCGGGCGGCCCCCCTACGAGCAGTACTTC

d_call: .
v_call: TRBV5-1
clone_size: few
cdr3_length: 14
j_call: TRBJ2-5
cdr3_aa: CASSLGTAQETQYF
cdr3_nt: TGCGCCAGCAGCTTGGGGACCGCCCAAGAGACCCAGTACTTC

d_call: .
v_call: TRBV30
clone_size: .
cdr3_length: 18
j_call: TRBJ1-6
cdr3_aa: CAWRTFILQADYNSPLHF
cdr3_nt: TGTGCCTGGAGGACATTCATCCTACAGGCCGACTATAATTCACCCCTCCACTTT

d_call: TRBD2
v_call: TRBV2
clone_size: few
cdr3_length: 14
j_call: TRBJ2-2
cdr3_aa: CAGQREGQTGELFF
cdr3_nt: TGTGCCGGACAGCGGGAGGGCCAAACCGGGGAGCTGTTTTTT

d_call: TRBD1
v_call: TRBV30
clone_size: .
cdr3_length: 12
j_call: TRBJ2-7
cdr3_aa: CAWGTGGYEQYF
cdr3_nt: TGTGCCTGGGGTACAGGGGGCTACGAGCAGTACTTC

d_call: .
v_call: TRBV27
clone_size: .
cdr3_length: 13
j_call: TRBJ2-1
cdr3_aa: CASSLIGSDEQFF
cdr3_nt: TGTGCCAGCAGTTTAATAGGCTCCGATGAGCAGTTCTTC

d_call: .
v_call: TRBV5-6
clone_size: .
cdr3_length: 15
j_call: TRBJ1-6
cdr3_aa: CASSWGAGENSPLHF
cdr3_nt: TGTGCCAGCAGCTGGGGGGCAGGGGAAAATTCACCCCTCCACTTT

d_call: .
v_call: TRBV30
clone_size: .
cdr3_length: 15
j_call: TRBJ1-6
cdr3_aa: CACPIGGGGNSPLHF
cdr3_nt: TGTGCCTGTCCGATTGGGGGGGGAGGAAATTCACCCCTCCACTTT

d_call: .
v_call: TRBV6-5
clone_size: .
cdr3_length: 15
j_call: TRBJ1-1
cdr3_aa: CASSYSTMGYTEAFF
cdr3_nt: TGTGCCAGCAGTTACTCGACGATGGGTTACACTGAAGCTTTCTTT

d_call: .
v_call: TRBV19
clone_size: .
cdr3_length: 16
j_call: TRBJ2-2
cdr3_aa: CASSNRAGEYTGELFF
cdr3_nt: TGTGCCAGTAGTAATAGGGCAGGCGAGTACACCGGGGAGCTGTTTTTT

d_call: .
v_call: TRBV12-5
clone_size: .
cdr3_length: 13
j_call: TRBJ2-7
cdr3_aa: CASGPPDSYEQYF
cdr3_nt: TGTGCTAGTGGTCCACCCGACTCCTACGAGCAGTACTTC

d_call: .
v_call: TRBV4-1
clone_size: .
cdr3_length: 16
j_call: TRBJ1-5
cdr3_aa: CASSQEGGIGGQPQHF
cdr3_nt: TGCGCCAGCAGCCAAGAAGGCGGAATAGGCGGTCAGCCCCAGCATTTT

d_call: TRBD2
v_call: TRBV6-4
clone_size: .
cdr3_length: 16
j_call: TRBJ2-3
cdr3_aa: CASSDSSGRATDTQYF
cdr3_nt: TGTGCCAGCAGTGACTCTAGCGGGAGGGCCACAGATACGCAGTATTTT